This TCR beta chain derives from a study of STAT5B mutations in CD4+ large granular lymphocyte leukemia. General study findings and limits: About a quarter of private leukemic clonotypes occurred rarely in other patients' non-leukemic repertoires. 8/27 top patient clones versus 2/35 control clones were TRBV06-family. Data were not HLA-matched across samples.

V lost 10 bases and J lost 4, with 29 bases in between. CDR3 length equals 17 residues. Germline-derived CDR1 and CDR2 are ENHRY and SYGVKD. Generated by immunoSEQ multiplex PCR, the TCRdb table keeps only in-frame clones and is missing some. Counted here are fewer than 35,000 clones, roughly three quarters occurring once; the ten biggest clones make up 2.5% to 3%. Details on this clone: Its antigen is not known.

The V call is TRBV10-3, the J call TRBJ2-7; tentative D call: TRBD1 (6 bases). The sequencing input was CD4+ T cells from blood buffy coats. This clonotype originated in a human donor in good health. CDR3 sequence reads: CATHGGLAHRDSYEQYF. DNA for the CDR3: TGTGCCACGCATGGGGGTTTAGCTCACAGGGATAGTTACGAGCAGTACTTC.